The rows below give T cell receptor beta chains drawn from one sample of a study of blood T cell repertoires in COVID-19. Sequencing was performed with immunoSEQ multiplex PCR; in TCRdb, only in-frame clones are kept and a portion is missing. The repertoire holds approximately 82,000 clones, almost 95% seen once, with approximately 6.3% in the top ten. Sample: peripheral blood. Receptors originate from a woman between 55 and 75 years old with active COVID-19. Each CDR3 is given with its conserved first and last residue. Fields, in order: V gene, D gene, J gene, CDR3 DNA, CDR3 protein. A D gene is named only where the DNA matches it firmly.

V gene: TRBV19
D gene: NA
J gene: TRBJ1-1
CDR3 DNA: TGTGCCAGTAGTTGGGGCGAAACTGAAGCTTTCTTT
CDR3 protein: CASSWGETEAFF

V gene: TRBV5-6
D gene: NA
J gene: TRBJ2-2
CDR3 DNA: TGTGCCAGCAGCTTTATGAGACAGGAGGTGAACACCGGGGAGCTGTTTTTT
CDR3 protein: CASSFMRQEVNTGELFF

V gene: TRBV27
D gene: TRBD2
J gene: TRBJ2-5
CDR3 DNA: TGTGCCAGCAGTTTTGCGGGGGTAGAGACCCAGTACTTC
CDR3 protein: CASSFAGVETQYF

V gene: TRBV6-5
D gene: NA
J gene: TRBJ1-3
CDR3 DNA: TGTGCCAGTAAACTAGCTATCTCTGGAAACACCATATATTTT
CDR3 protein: CASKLAISGNTIYF

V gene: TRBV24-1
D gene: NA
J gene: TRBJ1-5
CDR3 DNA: TGTGCCACCAGTGATGCGGGTCCCAATCAGCCCCAGCATTTT
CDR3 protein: CATSDAGPNQPQHF

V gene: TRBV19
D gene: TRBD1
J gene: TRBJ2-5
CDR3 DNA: TGTGCCAGTAGTATTACAGGGGTCCAAGAGACCCAGTACTTC
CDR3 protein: CASSITGVQETQYF

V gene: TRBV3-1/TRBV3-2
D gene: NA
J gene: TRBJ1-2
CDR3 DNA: TGTGCCAGCAGCCCTGTTCAGGGGTTGAATGGCTACACCTTC
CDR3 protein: CASSPVQGLNGYTF

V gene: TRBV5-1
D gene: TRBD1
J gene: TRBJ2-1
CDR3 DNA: TGCGCCAGCGGGAAGGGACAGGGGACTGAGCAGTTCTTC
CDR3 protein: CASGKGQGTEQFF

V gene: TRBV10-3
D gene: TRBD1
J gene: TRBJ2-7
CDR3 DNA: TGTGCCATCAGCCGGACAGGGGTGAACGAGCAGTACTTC
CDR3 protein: CAISRTGVNEQYF

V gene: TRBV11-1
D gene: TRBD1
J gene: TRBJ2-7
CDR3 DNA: TGTGCCAGCAGCTTAGGGACAGGGCCCTACGAGCAGTACTTC
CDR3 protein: CASSLGTGPYEQYF

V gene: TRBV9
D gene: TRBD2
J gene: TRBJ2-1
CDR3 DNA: TGTGCCAGCAGCGTAGAACTAGCGGGAGACTGGGGTGAGCAGTTCTTC
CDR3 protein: CASSVELAGDWGEQFF

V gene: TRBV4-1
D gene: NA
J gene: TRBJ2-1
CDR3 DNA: TGCGCCAGCAGCCCTCCGGACTGGCGGGGCCCGGGGGAGCAGTTCTTC
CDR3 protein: CASSPPDWRGPGEQFF